Below are 16 T cell receptor beta chains sequenced from a single sample in a study of blood T cell repertoires in COVID-19. Generated by immunoSEQ multiplex PCR, the TCRdb table keeps only in-frame clones and is missing some. The data contain under 200,000 clones, approximately 83% of them seen just once; the ten biggest clones take up approximately 2.4%. Sequenced: peripheral blood. All receptors come from a human donor with acute or convalescent COVID-19. The donor label of this sample is uncertain.

The chain joins TRBV6-5 to TRBJ1-2; D remains ambiguous. V was trimmed by 0 bases and J by 7 bases, leaving 9 bases between them. There are 13 residues in the CDR3. Germline V gives CDR1 MNHEY, CDR2 SVGAGI. CDR3 region: CASSYSAGIGYTF. The CDR3 nucleotides are TGTGCCAGCAGTTACTCGGCCGGGATTGGCTACACCTTC.

This chain connects TRBV2 to TRBJ2-5, with 7 positions matching TRBD1. The V segment lost 1 base and the J segment 1 base; nucleotides outside the gene matches: 3. Per the germline V gene, CDR1 is SNHLY and CDR2 is FYNNEI. This CDR3 is 15 amino acids long. CDR3 residues: CASSEGGTAQETQYF. DNA of the CDR3: TGTGCCAGCAGTGAAGGGGGGACAGCCCAAGAGACCCAGTACTTC. The complete variable domain, with remaining parts taken from reference TRBV2 and TRBJ2-5, reads EPEVTQTPSHQVTQMGQEVILRCVPISNHLYFYWYRQILGQKVEFLVSFYNNEISEKSEIFDDQFSVERPDGSNFTLKIRSTKLEDSAMYFCASSEGGTAQETQYFGPGTRLLVL.

CDR3: CASSSTGTSMETQYF. In DNA form, the CDR3 reads TGTGCCAGCAGCTCAACCGGGACTAGCATGGAGACCCAGTACTTC. The chain combines TRBV7-8 with TRBJ2-5; 9 bases line up with TRBD2. The CDR3 is 15 amino acids. Germline-derived CDR1 and CDR2 are SGHVS and FQNEAQ. V dropped 4 bases and J dropped 5; count of bases not matched to a gene: 8.

CDR3 nucleotides: TGCGCCAGCAGCTTGGCCAGGAGCGGGGGCGGGAATGAGCAGTTCTTC. Translating it yields CASSLARSGGGNEQFF. This chain connects TRBV5-1 to TRBJ2-1, with TRBD2 identical over 8 bases. CDR1 is SGHRS, CDR2 YFSETQ, per germline. CDR3 length equals 16 residues. V shed 0 bases, J shed 7 bases, and the junction held 9 bases outside the gene matches.

V usage is TRBV6-5 and J usage is TRBJ2-7, with 8 bases lining up with TRBD2. CDR1 is MNHEY and CDR2 is SVGAGI in the germline V gene. Trimming took 5 bases from V and 6 from J; bases not matched to a gene: 6. The CDR3 length is 13 residues. CDR3 nucleotides: TGTGCCAGCAGTCTTAGCGGGGTGGGCGAGCAGTACTTC. As protein: CASSLSGVGEQYF.

The chain carries TRBV5-1 and TRBJ2-7, with TRBD2 matching 7 bases. Per the germline V gene, CDR1 is SGHRS and CDR2 is YFSETQ. The CDR3 spans 13 residues. The trim removed 5 bases at V and 0 bases at J, leaving 2 bases unmatched. In DNA form, the CDR3 reads TGCGCCAGCAGGGGGGAGGGCTCCTACGAGCAGTACTTC. It codes for CASRGEGSYEQYF.

The rearrangement joins TRBV6-5 to TRBJ1-1, with D possibly being TRBD1 (6 bases). Trimming removed 0 bases at V and 5 bases at J, with 10 bases between. Germline lookup yields CDR1 MNHEY and CDR2 SVGAGI. The CDR3 totals 14 residues. The chain's CDR3 is CASSYSPGETEAFF. The CDR3 DNA sequence: TGTGCCAGCAGTTACTCCCCAGGGGAGACTGAAGCTTTCTTT.

The chain has TRBV19 and TRBJ1-6, with D maybe TRBD1 (5 bases). V was clipped by 3 bases and J by 8 bases, with 20 bases between them. CDR3 length equals 17 residues. Germline V gene sequence: CDR1 LNHDA, CDR2 SQIVND (reference sequence). The CDR3 is CASSIDSPGLADSPLHF. The CDR3 region has the DNA TGTGCCAGTAGTATTGACTCCCCGGGACTAGCAGATTCACCCCTCCACTTT.

This clone was seen a single time. The chain has TRBV28 and TRBJ2-1; 9 positions agree with TRBD2. Per germline, CDR1 MDHEN and CDR2 SYDVKM. V was pared by 3 bases and J by 15 bases, with 18 bases of the junction left unmatched. The CDR3 has 16 amino acids. CDR3 loop: CASSFGSGGRASKPFF. The CDR3 coding sequence is TGTGCCAGCAGTTTCGGGAGCGGCGGGAGGGCAAGTAAGCCGTTCTTC.

The genes are TRBV4-2 and TRBJ2-1; the match to TRBD2 covers 14 bases. With V trimmed by 0 bases and J by 8 bases, 6 bases remained unmatched. The germline gives CDR1 LGHNA, CDR2 YNFKEQ. The CDR3 covers 17 residues. The CDR3 region has the DNA TGTGCCAGCAGCCAAGAGGGGACTAGCGGGAGCACGCATGAGCAGTTCTTC. Translating it yields CASSQEGTSGSTHEQFF.

The V and J genes are TRBV19 and TRBJ2-3; TRBD2 agrees at 8 bases. With 7 bases clipped from V and 2 bases from J, the junction kept 11 bases outside the gene matches. There are 16 residues in the CDR3. The germline V gene encodes CDR1 LNHDA and CDR2 SQIVND (reference sequence). This CDR3 is CASKEPGGRATDTQYF. CDR3 nucleotide sequence: TGTGCCAGTAAAGAACCGGGAGGGCGGGCCACAGATACGCAGTATTTT.

The chain links TRBV3-1 (or the pseudogene TRBV3-2) to TRBJ2-3, with TRBD2 matching over 13 bases. The V and J ends lost 2 bases and 3 bases, in that order; junction bases with no gene match: 14. The CDR3 totals 20 residues. The V gene's germline CDR1 is LGHDT and CDR2 YNNKEL (reference sequence). The CDR3 bases are TGTGCCAGCAGCCAACCGATATCGACTAGCGGGAGGAGGAGGACAGATACGCAGTATTTT. Translation: CASSQPISTSGRRRTDTQYF.

CDR3 nucleotides: TGTGCCAGTAGTATACTGGGGACTAGCGGGAGGCGGAACACAGATACGCAGTATTTT. This gives the protein CASSILGTSGRRNTDTQYF. The J gene is TRBJ2-3, the V gene TRBV19; TRBD2 aligns across 15 bases. V shed 2 bases and J 2 bases; nucleotides not matched to a gene: 8. This CDR3 spans 19 amino acids. Germline CDR1 and CDR2: LNHDA and SQIVND (reference sequence).

The CDR3 bases are TGTGCCTGGAGTTCGGGGGGAGCCTACGAGCAGTACTTC. Translated: CAWSSGGAYEQYF. The genes are TRBV30 and TRBJ2-7; 7 bases fit TRBD2. Germline lookup yields CDR1 GTSNPN and CDR2 SVGIG (reference sequence). J was trimmed by 2 bases and V by 2 bases; bases with no gene match: 3. The CDR3 sequence is 13 residues long. Full variable domain (rest looked up from reference TRBV30 and TRBJ2-7): SQTIHQWPATLVQPVGSPLSLECTVEGTSNPNLYWYRQAAGRGLQLLFYSVGIGQISSEVPQNLSASRPQDRQFILSSKKLLLSDSGFYLCAWSSGGAYEQYFGPGTRLTVT.

The chain uses TRBV6-4 and TRBJ2-3, with 7 bases matching TRBD2. The CDR3 is 16 amino acids. V lost 6 bases and J lost 0; bases outside the gene matches: 9. From germline, CDR1 is MRHNA and CDR2 SNTAGT. Here the CDR3 reads CASRAVGGGSTDTQYF. The CDR3 DNA is TGTGCCAGCAGGGCCGTTGGCGGGGGTAGCACAGATACGCAGTATTTT.

The V gene is TRBV7-9, the J gene TRBJ1-2, with D hard to call. The ends were cut back, 5 bases at V and 1 base at J, with 14 bases in the middle. Germline-derived CDR1 and CDR2 are SEHNR and FQNEAQ (reference sequence). The CDR3 spans 15 residues. CDR3: CASSPSSKRNYGYTF. CDR3 nucleotide sequence: TGTGCCAGCAGCCCTTCGTCGAAGCGTAACTATGGCTACACCTTC.